These 18 T cell receptor beta chains were all obtained from the same sample, sequenced in a study of blood T cell repertoires in COVID-19. Libraries were prepared by immunoSEQ multiplex PCR; TCRdb keeps only in-frame clonotypes and omits some of them. Of about 140,000 clones in the sample, 75% to 80% were seen once. Sample: PBMCs or T cells enriched from blood (not recorded which). The receptors were gathered from a woman aged 45-59 years who had recovered from COVID-19.

V is TRBV19 and J is TRBJ2-2; TRBD1 matches at 7 bases. The CDR3 loop spans 14 amino acids. V lost 5 bases to trimming and J lost 6 bases; unmatched junction nucleotides: 6. CDR1 and CDR2 (germline): LNHDA, SQIVND (reference sequence). The CDR3 DNA follows: TGTGCCAGTAGTCCAGGGACAGTGGCCGGGGAGCTGTTTTTT. Its translation: CASSPGTVAGELFF.

V usage is TRBV7-2 and J usage is TRBJ1-1, with D hard to call. V shed 3 bases and J shed 8 bases, with 13 bases lying between them. The CDR3 has 13 residues. The V gene's germline CDR1 is SGHTA and CDR2 FQGNSA. CDR3 amino acids: CASSLEPKIEAFF. The CDR3, as DNA: TGTGCCAGCAGCTTGGAGCCGAAGATAGAAGCTTTCTTT.

The rearrangement links TRBV28 to TRBJ2-7; D might be TRBD1 (7 bases). V lost 2 bases, J lost 5 bases, and 13 bases lay in between. This CDR3 spans 14 amino acids. Germline lookup yields CDR1 MDHEN and CDR2 SYDVKM. The CDR3 region has the DNA TGTGCCAGCAGTTTAACAGGGGAGGTTCACGAGCAGTACTTC. Amino acids: CASSLTGEVHEQYF.

This clone has a count of ten or more. The chain has TRBV4-2 and TRBJ2-7; D may be TRBD1 (6 bases). The ends were cut back, 0 bases at V and 5 bases at J, with 14 bases in the middle. The germline V gene has CDR1 LGHNA and CDR2 YNFKEQ. The CDR3 has 15 amino acids. DNA for the CDR3: TGTGCCAGCAGCCAAGAGCACGGGACACCCCACGAGCAGTACTTC. This encodes CASSQEHGTPHEQYF.

The gene calls are TRBV7-8 and TRBJ1-1; possibly TRBD1 for D (5 bases). The germline V and J ends were trimmed by 5 bases and 1 base, with 14 bases remaining between them. Per the germline V gene, CDR1 is SGHVS and CDR2 is FQNEAQ. CDR3 length: 15 residues. Written as DNA, the CDR3 is TGTGCCAGCAGCCCAAGATCAACAGGGAACACTGAAGCTTTCTTT. It translates to CASSPRSTGNTEAFF.

The DNA for the CDR3 is TGCAGTGCACGGACAGGCTTGACAGCTTTCTTT. Translating it yields CSARTGLTAFF. The chain employs TRBV20-1 and TRBJ1-1; TRBD1 agrees at 7 bases. The CDR3 is made up of 11 amino acids. From germline, CDR1 is DFQATT and CDR2 SNEGSKA (reference sequence). V trimming: 6 bases; J trimming: 10 bases; junction bases outside the gene matches: 8.

The chain employs TRBV4-1 and TRBJ2-7; D gene ambiguous. The ends were cut back, 1 base at V and 11 bases at J, with 18 bases in the middle. Germline V gene lookup returns CDR1 MGHRA and CDR2 YSYEKL. The CDR3 has 14 amino acids. The CDR3 sequence: CASSQGIRGLEEYF. CDR3 DNA sequence: TGCGCCAGCAGCCAAGGGATCCGCGGTCTTGAGGAGTACTTC.

V gene TRBV5-1 combines with J gene TRBJ1-2, with a weak D call TRBD1 (6 bases). This CDR3 has 16 residues. Germline CDR1 is SGHRS and CDR2 is YFSETQ. Trimming pared 0 bases from V and 7 bases from J, leaving 19 bases between. The CDR3: CASSLDGQSNDGGYTF. In DNA, the CDR3 is TGCGCCAGCAGCTTGGATGGACAGAGCAATGATGGTGGCTACACCTTC. Full variable domain (outside the CDR3, taken from reference TRBV5-1 and TRBJ1-2): KAGVTQTPRYLIKTRGQQVTLSCSPISGHRSVSWYQQTPGQGLQFLFEYFSETQRNKGNFPGRFSGRQFSNSRSEMNVSTLELGDSALYLCASSLDGQSNDGGYTFGSGTRLTVV.

This chain links TRBV19 with TRBJ1-5; 12 bases agree with TRBD1. This CDR3 region has 15 residues. Germline V gene sequence: CDR1 LNHDA, CDR2 SQIVND (reference sequence). V dropped 3 bases and J dropped 5; count of bases not matched to a gene: 2. The DNA of the CDR3 is TGTGCCAGTAGTATTAGGGACAGGGGGCATCAGCCCCAGCATTTT. This gives the protein CASSIRDRGHQPQHF.

The rearrangement joins TRBV28 to TRBJ1-5; TRBD1 is a possible D gene (6 bases). The CDR3 covers 15 residues. Germline V lookup: CDR1 MDHEN, CDR2 SYDVKM. V dropped 6 bases and J dropped 2 bases, with 14 bases sitting between them. For the CDR3, the DNA is TGTGCCAGCAGGTCAGGGGAAGTTGGCAATCAGCCCCAGCATTTT. Protein sequence: CASRSGEVGNQPQHF.

This clone was detected once. This chain connects TRBV5-5 to TRBJ1-6; D not resolved. V shed 0 bases and J shed 8 bases, with 12 bases lying between them. Germline-derived CDR1 and CDR2 are SGHKS and YYEKEE (reference sequence). The CDR3 is 15 amino acids. CDR3 bases: TGTGCCAGCAGCTTGGACCGGGGTGCCCATTCACCCCTCCACTTT. It encodes CASSLDRGAHSPLHF.

The J gene is TRBJ1-2, the V gene TRBV29-1; 8 bases fit TRBD1. The germline CDR1 and CDR2 sequences are SQVTM and ANQGSEA. There are 13 residues in the CDR3. With 6 bases clipped from V and 2 bases from J, the junction kept 5 bases outside the gene matches. CDR3 coding DNA: TGCAGCGTCCGAAGGACAGGGAACTATGGCTACACCTTC. Amino acid sequence: CSVRRTGNYGYTF. The full variable domain, completed using reference TRBV29-1 and TRBJ1-2, is SAVISQKPSRDICQRGTSLTIQCQVDSQVTMMFWYRQQPGQSLTLIATANQGSEATYESGFVIDKFPISRPNLTFSTLTVSNMSPEDSSIYLCSVRRTGNYGYTFGSGTRLTVV.

A few counts support this clone. The chain combines TRBV6-5 with TRBJ1-2; perhaps TRBD1 as D (5 bases). V dropped 7 bases and J dropped 8 bases, with 20 bases sitting between them. The length of the CDR3 is 14 residues. Per germline, CDR1 MNHEY and CDR2 SVGAGI. The CDR3 DNA is TGTGCCAGCACTAACGGGGGGACGACCTCGGGCTACACCTTC. It codes for CASTNGGTTSGYTF.

The chain joins TRBV7-6 to TRBJ2-7; 10 nucleotides line up with TRBD2. The V gene end was trimmed by 10 bases and the J gene end by 2 bases; junction bases not matched to a gene: 11. Germline V CDR1 and CDR2: SGHVS, FNYEAQ. The CDR3 is 15 amino acids. The CDR3 loop is CATRALAGETYEQYF. Here the CDR3 DNA reads TGTGCCACCCGGGCCCTAGCGGGAGAAACCTACGAGCAGTACTTC.

This chain joins TRBV7-9 and TRBJ2-7; maybe TRBD1 (5 bases). This CDR3 comprises 13 residues. Germline-derived CDR1 and CDR2 are SEHNR and FQNEAQ (reference sequence). Trimming cost V 5 bases and J 0 bases, with 8 bases left between them. CDR3 coding DNA: TGTGCCAGCAGCCAAAGGGGCTCCTACGAGCAGTACTTC. Its protein product is CASSQRGSYEQYF.

This sequence joins TRBV5-1 and TRBJ1-1; maybe TRBD1 (6 bases). The CDR3 has 16 amino acids. CDR1 and CDR2 from the germline V gene are SGHRS and YFSETQ. Trimming removed 1 base at V and 3 bases at J, with 16 bases between. As DNA, the CDR3 is TGCGCCAGCAGCTTGAGGGCAGGGGCGGGGGACACTGAAGCTTTCTTT. It encodes CASSLRAGAGDTEAFF.

With regard to this clone: Compared with germline, one end of the junction differs, possibly owing to a read error. V and J are TRBV19 and TRBJ1-2, with TRBD1 identical over 10 bases. CDR1 is LNHDA and CDR2 is SQIVND in the germline V gene (reference sequence). The CDR3 loop spans 14 amino acids. The CDR3 protein is CASTPKGQGSHWAF. In DNA form, the CDR3 reads TGTGCCAGTACCCCTAAGGGACAGGGGTCCCATTGGGCCTTC.

The rearrangement uses TRBV9 and TRBJ2-3, with D perhaps TRBD2 (6 bases). Germline-derived CDR1 and CDR2 are SGDLS and YYNGEE. This CDR3 has 15 amino acids. Trimming stripped 2 bases from V and 4 bases from J, with 14 bases between. The CDR3 protein is CASSVGGGGSDTQYF. The CDR3 DNA is TGTGCCAGCAGCGTTGGGGGAGGTGGCTCAGATACGCAGTATTTT.